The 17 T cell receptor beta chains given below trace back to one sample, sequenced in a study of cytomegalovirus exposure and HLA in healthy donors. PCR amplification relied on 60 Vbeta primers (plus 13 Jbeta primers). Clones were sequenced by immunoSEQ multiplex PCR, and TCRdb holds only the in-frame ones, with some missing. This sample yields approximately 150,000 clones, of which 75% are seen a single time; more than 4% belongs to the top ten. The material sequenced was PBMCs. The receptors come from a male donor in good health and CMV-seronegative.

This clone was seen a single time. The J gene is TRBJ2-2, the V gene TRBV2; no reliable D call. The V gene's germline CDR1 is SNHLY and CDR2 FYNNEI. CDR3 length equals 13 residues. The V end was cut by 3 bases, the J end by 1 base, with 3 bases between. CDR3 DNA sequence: TGTGCCAGCAGTGACGGGAACACCGGGGAGCTGTTTTTT. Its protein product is CASSDGNTGELFF.

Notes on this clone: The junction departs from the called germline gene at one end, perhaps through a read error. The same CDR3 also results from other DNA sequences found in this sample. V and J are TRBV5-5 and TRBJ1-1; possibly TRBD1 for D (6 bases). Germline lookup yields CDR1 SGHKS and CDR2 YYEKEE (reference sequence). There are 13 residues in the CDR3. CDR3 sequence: CASSLRGYTEAFF. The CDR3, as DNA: TGTGCCAGCAGCTTAAGGGGGTACACCGAAGCTTTCTTT.

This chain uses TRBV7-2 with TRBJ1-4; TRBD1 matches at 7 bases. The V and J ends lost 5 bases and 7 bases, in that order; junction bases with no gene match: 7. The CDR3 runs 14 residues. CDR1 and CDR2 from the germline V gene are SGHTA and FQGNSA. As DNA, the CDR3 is TGTGCCAGCAGCGCACAGGGGATGGGTGAAAAACTGTTTTTT. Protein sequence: CASSAQGMGEKLFF.

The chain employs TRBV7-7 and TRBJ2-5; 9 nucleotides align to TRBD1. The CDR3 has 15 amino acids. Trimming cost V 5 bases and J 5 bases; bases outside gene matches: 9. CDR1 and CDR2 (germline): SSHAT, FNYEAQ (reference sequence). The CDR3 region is CASSPTGGRGETQYF. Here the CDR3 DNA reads TGTGCCAGCAGCCCAACAGGGGGCCGTGGGGAGACCCAGTACTTC.

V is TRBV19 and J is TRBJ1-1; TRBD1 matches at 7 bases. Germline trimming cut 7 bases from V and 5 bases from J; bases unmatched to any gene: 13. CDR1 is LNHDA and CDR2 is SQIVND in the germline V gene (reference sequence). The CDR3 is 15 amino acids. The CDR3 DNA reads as TGTGCCAGTATCCCTTCGACAGGGTCGGGAACTGAAGCTTTCTTT. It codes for CASIPSTGSGTEAFF.

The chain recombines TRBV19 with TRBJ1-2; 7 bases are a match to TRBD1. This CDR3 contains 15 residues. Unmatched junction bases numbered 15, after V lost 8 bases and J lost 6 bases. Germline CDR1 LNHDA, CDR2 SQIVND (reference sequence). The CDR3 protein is CASASRATGDNGYTF. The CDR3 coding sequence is TGTGCCAGTGCGAGCCGGGCTACAGGGGATAATGGCTACACCTTC.

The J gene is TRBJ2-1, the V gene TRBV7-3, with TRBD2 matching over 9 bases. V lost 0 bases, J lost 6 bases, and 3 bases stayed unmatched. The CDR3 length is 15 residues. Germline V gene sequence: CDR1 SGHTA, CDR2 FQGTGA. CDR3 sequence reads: CASSLTSGRFNEQFF. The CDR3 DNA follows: TGTGCCAGCAGCTTAACTAGCGGGAGATTCAATGAGCAGTTCTTC.

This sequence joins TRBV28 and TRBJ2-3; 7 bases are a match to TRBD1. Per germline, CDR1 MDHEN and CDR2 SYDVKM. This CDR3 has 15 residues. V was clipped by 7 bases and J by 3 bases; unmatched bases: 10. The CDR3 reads CASKGGRGKTDTQYF. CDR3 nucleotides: TGTGCCAGCAAAGGGGGCAGGGGGAAAACAGATACGCAGTATTTT.

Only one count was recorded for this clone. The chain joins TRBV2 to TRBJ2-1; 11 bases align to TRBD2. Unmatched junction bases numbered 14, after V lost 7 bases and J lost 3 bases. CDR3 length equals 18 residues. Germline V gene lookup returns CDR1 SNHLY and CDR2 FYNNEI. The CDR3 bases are TGTGCCAGCACTCCGGGACTAGCGGCTAACCCTAGCTACAATGAGCAGTTCTTC. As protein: CASTPGLAANPSYNEQFF.

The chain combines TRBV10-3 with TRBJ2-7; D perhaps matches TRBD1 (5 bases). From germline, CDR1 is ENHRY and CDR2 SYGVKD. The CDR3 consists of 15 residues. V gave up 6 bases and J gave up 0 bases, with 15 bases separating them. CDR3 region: CAIRADRRSSYEQYF. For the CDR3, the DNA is TGTGCCATCAGAGCCGACAGACGGAGCTCCTACGAGCAGTACTTC.

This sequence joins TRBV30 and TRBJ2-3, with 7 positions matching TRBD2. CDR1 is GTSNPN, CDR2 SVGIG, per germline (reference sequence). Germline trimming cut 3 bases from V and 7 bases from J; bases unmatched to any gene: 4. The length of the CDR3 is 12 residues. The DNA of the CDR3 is TGTGCCTGGAGCGCTAGCGGTTATACGCAGTATTTT. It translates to CAWSASGYTQYF.

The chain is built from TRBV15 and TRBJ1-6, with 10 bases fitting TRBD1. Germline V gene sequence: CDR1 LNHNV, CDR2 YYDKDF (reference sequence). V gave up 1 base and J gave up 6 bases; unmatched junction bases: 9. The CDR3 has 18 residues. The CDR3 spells CATSRARDRGRLNSPLHF. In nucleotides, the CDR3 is TGTGCCACCAGCAGAGCAAGGGACAGGGGCCGACTTAATTCACCCCTCCACTTT.

Written as DNA, the CDR3 is TGTGCCAGCAGTAGTAGCGGGAGGGCTGGCAATGAGCAGTTCTTC. It codes for CASSSSGRAGNEQFF. The gene calls are TRBV28 and TRBJ2-1; the match to TRBD2 covers 11 bases. CDR1 MDHEN and CDR2 SYDVKM come from the germline V gene. J gave up 6 bases and V 5 bases, and 6 bases lay outside the gene matches. This CDR3 has 15 residues.

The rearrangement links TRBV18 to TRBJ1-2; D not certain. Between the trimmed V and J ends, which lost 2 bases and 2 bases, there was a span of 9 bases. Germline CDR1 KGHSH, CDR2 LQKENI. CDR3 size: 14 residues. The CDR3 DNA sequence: TGTGCCAGCTCACCATTGGCCACGAACTATGGCTACACCTTC. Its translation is CASSPLATNYGYTF.

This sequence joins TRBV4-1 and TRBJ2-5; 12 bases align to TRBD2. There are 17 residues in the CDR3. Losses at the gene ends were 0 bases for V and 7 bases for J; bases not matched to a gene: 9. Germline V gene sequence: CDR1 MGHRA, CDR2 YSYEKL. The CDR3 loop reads CASSQEGLAGGPGTQYF. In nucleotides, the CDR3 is TGCGCCAGCAGCCAAGAGGGGCTAGCGGGAGGGCCGGGGACCCAGTACTTC.

The CDR3: CASKRGRYEQYF. The CDR3 DNA follows: TGTGCCAGCAAGCGCGGGAGGTACGAGCAGTACTTC. The chain joins TRBV28 to TRBJ2-7, with TRBD2 matching over 8 bases. V lost 7 bases, J lost 4 bases, and 3 bases stayed unmatched. CDR3 length: 12 amino acids. The germline CDR1 and CDR2 sequences are MDHEN and SYDVKM.

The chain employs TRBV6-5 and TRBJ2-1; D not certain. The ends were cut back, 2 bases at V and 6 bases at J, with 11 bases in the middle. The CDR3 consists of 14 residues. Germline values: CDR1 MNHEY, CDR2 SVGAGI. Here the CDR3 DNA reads TGTGCCAGCAGTTACGAATCGACTGGCAATGAGCAGTTCTTC. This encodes CASSYESTGNEQFF.